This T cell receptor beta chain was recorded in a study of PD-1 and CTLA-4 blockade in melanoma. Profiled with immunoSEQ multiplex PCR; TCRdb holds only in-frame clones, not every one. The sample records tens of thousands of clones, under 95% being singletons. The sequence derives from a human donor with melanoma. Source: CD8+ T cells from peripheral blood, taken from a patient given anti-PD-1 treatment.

CDR3 region: CASSSHPTGTSTDTQYF. DNA for the CDR3: TGCGCCAGCAGCTCCCACCCGACAGGGACTAGCACAGATACGCAGTATTTT. J is TRBJ2-3 and V is TRBV5-1, with a tentative D call TRBD1 (7 bases). The V end was cut by 3 bases, the J end by 0 bases, with 17 bases between. Germline-derived CDR1 and CDR2 are SGHRS and YFSETQ. The CDR3 spans 17 residues.